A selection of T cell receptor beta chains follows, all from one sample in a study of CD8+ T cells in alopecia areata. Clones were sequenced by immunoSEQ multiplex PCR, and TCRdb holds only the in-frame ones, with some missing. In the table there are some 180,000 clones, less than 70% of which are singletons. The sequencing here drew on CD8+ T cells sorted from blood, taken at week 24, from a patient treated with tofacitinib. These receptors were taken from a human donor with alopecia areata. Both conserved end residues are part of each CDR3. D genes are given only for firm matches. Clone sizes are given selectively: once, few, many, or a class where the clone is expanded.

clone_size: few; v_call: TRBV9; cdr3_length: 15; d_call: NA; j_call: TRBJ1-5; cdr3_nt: TGTGCCAGCAGCACCGGGGGGGATAGCAATCAGCCCCAGCATTTT; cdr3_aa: CASSTGGDSNQPQHF
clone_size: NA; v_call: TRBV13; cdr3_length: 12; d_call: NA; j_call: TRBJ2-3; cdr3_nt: TGTGCCAGCAGCACAGGGTCCGATACGCAGTATTTT; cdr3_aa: CASSTGSDTQYF
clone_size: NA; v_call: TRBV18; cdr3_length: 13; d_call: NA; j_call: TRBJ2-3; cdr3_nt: TGTGCCACCTCCGGGACGGTGACAGATACGCAGTATTTT; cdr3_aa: CATSGTVTDTQYF
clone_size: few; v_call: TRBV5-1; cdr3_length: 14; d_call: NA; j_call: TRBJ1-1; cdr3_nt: TGCGCCAGCAGCCCATGGGCGGGTCACACTGAAGCTTTCTTT; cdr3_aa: CASSPWAGHTEAFF
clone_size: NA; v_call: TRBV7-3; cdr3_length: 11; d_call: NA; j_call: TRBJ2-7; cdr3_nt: TGTGCCAGGGGTAGCCCCTACGAGCAGTACTTC; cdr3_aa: CARGSPYEQYF
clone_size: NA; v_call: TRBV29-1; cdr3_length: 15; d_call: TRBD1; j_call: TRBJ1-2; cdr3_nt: TGCAGCGTTAGTAGACAGGGATCGTCGAACTATGGCTACACCTTC; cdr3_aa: CSVSRQGSSNYGYTF
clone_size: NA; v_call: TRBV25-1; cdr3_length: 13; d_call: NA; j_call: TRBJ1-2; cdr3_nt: TGTGCCAGCAGTGAGTTCAGTAACTATGGCTACACCTTC; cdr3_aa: CASSEFSNYGYTF
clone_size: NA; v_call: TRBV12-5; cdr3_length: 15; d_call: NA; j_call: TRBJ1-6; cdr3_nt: TGTGCTAGTGGTTTGGGTGTGACAGCTAATTCACCCCTCCACTTT; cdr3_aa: CASGLGVTANSPLHF
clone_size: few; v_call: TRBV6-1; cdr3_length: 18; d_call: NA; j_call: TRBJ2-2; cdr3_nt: TGTGCCAGCAGTGAAGCGCTTCTTAGGACAGCGAACACCGGGGAGCTGTTTTTT; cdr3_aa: CASSEALLRTANTGELFF
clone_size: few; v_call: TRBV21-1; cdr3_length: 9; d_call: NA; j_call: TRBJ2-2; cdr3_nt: TGTGCCAACACCGGGGAGCTGTTTTTT; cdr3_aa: CANTGELFF
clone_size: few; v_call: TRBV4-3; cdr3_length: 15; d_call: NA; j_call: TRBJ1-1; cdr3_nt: TGCGCCAGCAGCCAAGGGGAAACTACGAACACTGAAGCTTTCTTT; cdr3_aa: CASSQGETTNTEAFF
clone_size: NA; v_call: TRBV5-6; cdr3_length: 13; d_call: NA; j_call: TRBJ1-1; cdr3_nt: TGTGCCAGCAGCTTTTCGGGAGTTGGTGAAGCTTTCTTT; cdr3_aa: CASSFSGVGEAFF
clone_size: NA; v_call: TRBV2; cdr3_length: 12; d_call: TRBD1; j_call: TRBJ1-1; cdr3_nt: TGTGCCAGCATATGGGGACAGCGTGAAGCTTTCTTT; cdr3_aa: CASIWGQREAFF
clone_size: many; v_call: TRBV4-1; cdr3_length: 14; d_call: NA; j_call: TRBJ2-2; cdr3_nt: TGCGCCAGCAGCCAGGGCCCTGCGGGCGGGGAGCTGTTTTTT; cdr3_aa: CASSQGPAGGELFF
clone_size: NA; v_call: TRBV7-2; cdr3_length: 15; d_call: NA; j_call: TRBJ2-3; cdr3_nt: TGTGCCAGCAGCTTAGTCCCTAGCATCACAGATACGCAGTATTTT; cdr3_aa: CASSLVPSITDTQYF
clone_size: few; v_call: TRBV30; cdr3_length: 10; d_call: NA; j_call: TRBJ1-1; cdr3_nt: TGTGCCTGGAGTGCGCCAGAAGCTTTCTTT; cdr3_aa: CAWSAPEAFF
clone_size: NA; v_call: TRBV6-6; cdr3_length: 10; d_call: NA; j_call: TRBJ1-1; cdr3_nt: TGTGCCAGTAGGGACACTGAAGCTTTCTTT; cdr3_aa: CASRDTEAFF
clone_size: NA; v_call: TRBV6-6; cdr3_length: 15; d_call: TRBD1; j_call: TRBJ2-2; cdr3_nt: TGTGCCATTACAGACAGGGGGTTTCTGGCCGGGGAGCTGTTTTTT; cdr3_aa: CAITDRGFLAGELFF
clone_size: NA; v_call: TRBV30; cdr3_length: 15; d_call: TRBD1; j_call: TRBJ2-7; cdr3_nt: TGTGCCTGGAGCGCAGGGACAGGTCAATCCTACGAGCAGTACTTC; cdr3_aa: CAWSAGTGQSYEQYF
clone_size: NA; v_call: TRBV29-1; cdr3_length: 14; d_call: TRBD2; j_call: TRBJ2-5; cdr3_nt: TGCAGCGTTGAAAGGGCTAGCGGAGTGGAGACCCAGTACTTC; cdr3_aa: CSVERASGVETQYF
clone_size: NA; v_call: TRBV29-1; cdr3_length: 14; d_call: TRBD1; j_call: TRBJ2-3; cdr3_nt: TGCAGCGTTGAAGCACAGGGGGTGGAAGATACGCAGTATTTT; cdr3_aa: CSVEAQGVEDTQYF
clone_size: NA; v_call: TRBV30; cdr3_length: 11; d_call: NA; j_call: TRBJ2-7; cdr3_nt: TGTGCCTGGAGTAGCTCATACGAGCAGTACTTC; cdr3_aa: CAWSSSYEQYF
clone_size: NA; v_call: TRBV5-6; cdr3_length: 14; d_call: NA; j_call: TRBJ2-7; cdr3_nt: TGTGCCAGCAGCTTCGGCCACGGATACTACGAGCAGTACTTC; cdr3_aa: CASSFGHGYYEQYF
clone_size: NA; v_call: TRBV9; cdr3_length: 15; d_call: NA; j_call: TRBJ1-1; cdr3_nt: TGTGCCAGCAGCGTAGATTCTGGGGGCTACGCTGAAGCTTTCTTT; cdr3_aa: CASSVDSGGYAEAFF
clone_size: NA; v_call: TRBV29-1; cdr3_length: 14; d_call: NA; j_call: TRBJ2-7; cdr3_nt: TGCAGCGCCCTAGACACAATAAGGTCCTACGAGCAGTACTTC; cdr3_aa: CSALDTIRSYEQYF
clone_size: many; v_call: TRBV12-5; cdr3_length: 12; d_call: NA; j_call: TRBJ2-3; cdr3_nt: TGTGCTAGTGCCTACAACTCGGATACGCAGTATTTT; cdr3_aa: CASAYNSDTQYF
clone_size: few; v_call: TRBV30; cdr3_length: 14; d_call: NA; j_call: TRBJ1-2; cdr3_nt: TGTGCCTCCCCGGACGGCTTAACTGACTATGGCTACACCTTC; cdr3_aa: CASPDGLTDYGYTF
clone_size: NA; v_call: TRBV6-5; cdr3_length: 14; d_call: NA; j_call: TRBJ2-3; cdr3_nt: TGTGCCAGCATGTTAATCCAGGGCACAGATACGCAGTATTTT; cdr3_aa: CASMLIQGTDTQYF
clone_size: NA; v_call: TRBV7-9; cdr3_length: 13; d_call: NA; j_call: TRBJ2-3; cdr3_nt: TGTGCCAGCAGGACCGAGCTTGTAGATACGCAGTATTTT; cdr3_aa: CASRTELVDTQYF
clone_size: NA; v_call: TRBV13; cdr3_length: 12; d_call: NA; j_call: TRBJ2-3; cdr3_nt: TGTGCCAGCGGGACCCGCACAGATACGCAGTATTTT; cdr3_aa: CASGTRTDTQYF
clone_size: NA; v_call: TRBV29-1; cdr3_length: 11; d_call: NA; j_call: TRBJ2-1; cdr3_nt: TGCAGCGTTTTTCGTGGCAATGAGCAGTTCTTC; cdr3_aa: CSVFRGNEQFF
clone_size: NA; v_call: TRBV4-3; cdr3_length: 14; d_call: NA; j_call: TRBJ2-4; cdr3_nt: TGCGCCAGCAGCCAGACAGTAGCCAAAAACATTCAGTACTTC; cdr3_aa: CASSQTVAKNIQYF
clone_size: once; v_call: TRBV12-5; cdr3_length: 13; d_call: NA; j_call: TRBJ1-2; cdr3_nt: TGTGCTAGTGCCCTAGGGAGGGGACATGGCTACACCTTC; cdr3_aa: CASALGRGHGYTF
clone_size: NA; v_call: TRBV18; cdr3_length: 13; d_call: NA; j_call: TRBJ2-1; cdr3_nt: TGTGCCAGCTCACCACGGAGGGACAATGAGCAGTTCTTC; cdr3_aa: CASSPRRDNEQFF
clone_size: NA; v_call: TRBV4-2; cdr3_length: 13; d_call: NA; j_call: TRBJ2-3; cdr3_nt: TGTGCCAGCAGCCGAACTAGCACAGATACGCAGTATTTT; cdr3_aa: CASSRTSTDTQYF
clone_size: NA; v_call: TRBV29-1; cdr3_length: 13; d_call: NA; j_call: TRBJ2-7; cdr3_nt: TGCAGCGTTGAGGGCGATAATAACTACGAGCAGTACTTC; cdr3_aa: CSVEGDNNYEQYF
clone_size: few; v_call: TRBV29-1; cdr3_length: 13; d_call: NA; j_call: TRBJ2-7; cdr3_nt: TGCAGCGTCCTGACAGGAAGGGGGTACGAGCAGTACTTC; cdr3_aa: CSVLTGRGYEQYF
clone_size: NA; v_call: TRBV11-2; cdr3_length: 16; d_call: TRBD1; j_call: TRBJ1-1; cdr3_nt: TGTGCCAGCAGCTTACTACAGGGGGCGCCGGGAACTGAAGCTTTCTTT; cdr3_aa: CASSLLQGAPGTEAFF